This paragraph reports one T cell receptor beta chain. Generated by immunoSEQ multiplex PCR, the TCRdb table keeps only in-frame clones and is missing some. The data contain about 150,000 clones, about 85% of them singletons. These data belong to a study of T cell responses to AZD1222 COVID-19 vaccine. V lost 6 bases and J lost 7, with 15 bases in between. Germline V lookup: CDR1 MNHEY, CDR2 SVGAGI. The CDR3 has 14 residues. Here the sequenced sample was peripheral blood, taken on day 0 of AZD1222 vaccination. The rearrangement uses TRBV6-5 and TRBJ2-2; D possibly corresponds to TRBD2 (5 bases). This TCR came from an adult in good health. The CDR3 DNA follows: TGTGCCAGCAGAAACCTAGGACGGGGCGGGGAGCTGTTTTTT. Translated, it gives CASRNLGRGGELFF.